This is a list of T cell receptor beta chains from one sample in a study of shared clonotypes between healthy human individuals. Assay used: immunoSEQ multiplex PCR; TCRdb lists only in-frame clones, some missing. The repertoire holds more than 400,000 clones, 90% to 96% seen once, with 0.05% to 0.08% in the top ten. The specimen was naive CD4+ T cells sorted from blood. These TCRs come from a young woman in good health. CDR3s include the opening cysteine and the closing phenylalanine or tryptophan. A D gene is named only where the DNA matches it firmly. Part of the rows lack a size; the others show once, few, many or a class for expanded clones.

j_gene: TRBJ2-2; abundance: NA; d_gene: NA; v_gene: TRBV11-2; CDR3nt: TGTGCCAGCAGCTTAGTTGGGACACTGGGTGGGGAGCTGTTTTTT; CDR3aa: CASSLVGTLGGELFF
j_gene: TRBJ2-5; abundance: NA; d_gene: NA; v_gene: TRBV5-1; CDR3nt: TGCGCCAGCAGTCCCTCTGTTGGGGGCCTCCAAGAGACCCAGTACTTC; CDR3aa: CASSPSVGGLQETQYF
j_gene: TRBJ2-2; abundance: NA; d_gene: TRBD2; v_gene: TRBV5-1; CDR3nt: TGCGCCAGCAGCTTCCGTAGCGGGCAGACCGGGGAGCTGTTTTTT; CDR3aa: CASSFRSGQTGELFF
j_gene: TRBJ2-3; abundance: NA; d_gene: NA; v_gene: TRBV19; CDR3nt: TGTGCCAGTAGTCCCAGACAGGCCTACACAGATACGCAGTATTTT; CDR3aa: CASSPRQAYTDTQYF
j_gene: TRBJ2-6; abundance: NA; d_gene: NA; v_gene: TRBV27; CDR3nt: TGTGCCAGCAGAGGTGGGGCCAACGTCCTGACTTTC; CDR3aa: CASRGGANVLTF
j_gene: TRBJ1-3; abundance: NA; d_gene: TRBD1; v_gene: TRBV6-1; CDR3nt: TGTGCCAGCAGTGGCCAATGGGGACAGGGTGTTTGGAACACCATATATTTT; CDR3aa: CASSGQWGQGVWNTIYF
j_gene: TRBJ1-5; abundance: NA; d_gene: NA; v_gene: TRBV6-5; CDR3nt: TGTGCCAGCAGTTTAAAAGGGTTAGTGGGCAATCAGCCCCAGCATTTT; CDR3aa: CASSLKGLVGNQPQHF
j_gene: TRBJ1-5; abundance: NA; d_gene: TRBD1; v_gene: TRBV19; CDR3nt: TGTGCCAGCAGAGACAGGGGGCGCGGCAATCAGCCCCAGCATTTT; CDR3aa: CASRDRGRGNQPQHF
j_gene: TRBJ1-2; abundance: NA; d_gene: TRBD1; v_gene: TRBV15; CDR3nt: TGTGCCACCAGCAGGGACAGGGGCCATGGCTACACCTTC; CDR3aa: CATSRDRGHGYTF
j_gene: TRBJ2-7; abundance: NA; d_gene: NA; v_gene: TRBV15; CDR3nt: TGTGCCACCAGCAGAGATGCCGGACAGTTATACGAGCAGTACTTC; CDR3aa: CATSRDAGQLYEQYF
j_gene: TRBJ2-7; abundance: once; d_gene: TRBD2; v_gene: TRBV7-7; CDR3nt: TGTGCCAGCAGCTTAGGGCTAGCGGGTTCCTGGATCGCCTACGAGCAGTACTTC; CDR3aa: CASSLGLAGSWIAYEQYF
j_gene: TRBJ1-6; abundance: once; d_gene: NA; v_gene: TRBV15; CDR3nt: TGTGCCACCAGCAGAGATAACAGGAATAATTCACCCCTCCACTTT; CDR3aa: CATSRDNRNNSPLHF
j_gene: TRBJ2-4; abundance: NA; d_gene: TRBD2; v_gene: TRBV28; CDR3nt: TGTGCCAGCAGTTTTTCCTACCCCCTTTTAGCGGGTGACAAAAACATTCAGTACTTC; CDR3aa: CASSFSYPLLAGDKNIQYF
j_gene: TRBJ2-7; abundance: NA; d_gene: NA; v_gene: TRBV10-1; CDR3nt: TGCGCCAGCAGTGAGGGGGGGAGCGGAGGCTACGAGCAGTACTTC; CDR3aa: CASSEGGSGGYEQYF
j_gene: TRBJ2-7; abundance: once; d_gene: NA; v_gene: TRBV29-1; CDR3nt: TGCAGCGTTGAAGGGGGCGCCTACGAGCAGTACTTC; CDR3aa: CSVEGGAYEQYF
j_gene: TRBJ1-5; abundance: once; d_gene: NA; v_gene: TRBV7-2; CDR3nt: TGTGCCAGCAGCTTAGGGGGGGGTAGCAATCAGCCCCAGCATTTT; CDR3aa: CASSLGGGSNQPQHF
j_gene: TRBJ1-1; abundance: NA; d_gene: NA; v_gene: TRBV11-2; CDR3nt: TGTGCCAGCAGCGGTTCCCGGATCTACACTGAAGCTTTCTTT; CDR3aa: CASSGSRIYTEAFF
j_gene: TRBJ2-7; abundance: NA; d_gene: TRBD2; v_gene: TRBV6-1; CDR3nt: TGTGCCAGCACCACGTCCCCGGGGGGGTACGAGCAGTACTTC; CDR3aa: CASTTSPGGYEQYF
j_gene: TRBJ2-1; abundance: NA; d_gene: TRBD2; v_gene: TRBV15; CDR3nt: TGTGCCACCAGCAGAGGGTCTAGCGGGGCCTACAATGAGCAGTTCTTC; CDR3aa: CATSRGSSGAYNEQFF
j_gene: TRBJ2-7; abundance: NA; d_gene: TRBD2; v_gene: TRBV6-5; CDR3nt: TGTGCCAGCAGTTACGCGGGAGCTGCCTACGAGCAGTACTTC; CDR3aa: CASSYAGAAYEQYF
j_gene: TRBJ2-5; abundance: NA; d_gene: TRBD2; v_gene: TRBV28; CDR3nt: TGTGCCAGCAGGCGGGGGGCGCGTCCCGAGACCCAGTACTTC; CDR3aa: CASRRGARPETQYF